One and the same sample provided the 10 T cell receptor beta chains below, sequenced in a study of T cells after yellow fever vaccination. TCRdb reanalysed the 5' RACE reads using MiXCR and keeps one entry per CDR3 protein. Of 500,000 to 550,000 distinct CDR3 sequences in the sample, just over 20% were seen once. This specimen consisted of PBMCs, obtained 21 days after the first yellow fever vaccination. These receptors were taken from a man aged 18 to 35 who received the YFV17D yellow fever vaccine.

The CDR3 DNA follows: TGTGCCAGCAGTGCGGAAAAGTATAGCAATCAGCCCCAGCATTTT. It encodes CASSAEKYSNQPQHF. The chain couples TRBV25-1 to TRBJ1-5; D is uncertain. The germline V gene encodes CDR1 MGHDK and CDR2 SYGVNS. This CDR3 contains 15 residues. Between the trimmed V and J ends, which lost 4 bases and 0 bases, there was a span of 10 bases.

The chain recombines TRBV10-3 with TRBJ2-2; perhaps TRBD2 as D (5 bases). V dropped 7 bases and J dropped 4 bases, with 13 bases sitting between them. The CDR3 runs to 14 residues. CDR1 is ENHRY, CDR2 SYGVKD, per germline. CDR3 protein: CAIKTGSPTGELFF. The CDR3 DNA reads TGTGCCATCAAGACGGGATCCCCCACCGGGGAGCTGTTTTTT.

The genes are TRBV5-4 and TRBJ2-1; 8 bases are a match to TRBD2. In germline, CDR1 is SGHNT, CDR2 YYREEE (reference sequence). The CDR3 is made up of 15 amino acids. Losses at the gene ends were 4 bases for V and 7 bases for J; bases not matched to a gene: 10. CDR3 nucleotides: TGTGCCAGCAGCACGGGGGGGGCAGGCTCGAATGAGCAGTTCTTC. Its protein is CASSTGGAGSNEQFF.

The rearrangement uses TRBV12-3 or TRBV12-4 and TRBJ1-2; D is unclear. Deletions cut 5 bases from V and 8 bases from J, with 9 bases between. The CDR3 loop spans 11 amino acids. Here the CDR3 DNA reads TGTGCCAGCAGTCTAATTCTGGGCTACACCTTC. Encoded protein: CASSLILGYTF.

CDR3 in DNA: TGTGCCACCAGCAGAGGGGGCGGGGCCCGCTCCTACAATGAGCAGTTCTTC. This translates into CATSRGGGARSYNEQFF. V usage is TRBV15 and J usage is TRBJ2-1, with TRBD2 as a possible D gene (6 bases). The CDR3 length is 17 residues. The V gene lost 1 base and the J gene lost 0 bases, with 13 bases spanning the gap. Germline V gene sequence: CDR1 LNHNV, CDR2 YYDKDF (reference sequence). Variable domain in full (rest from reference TRBV15 and TRBJ2-1): DAMVIQNPRYQVTQFGKPVTLSCSQTLNHNVMYWYQQKSSQAPKLLFHYYDKDFNNEADTPDNFQSRRPNTSFCFLDIRSPGLGDTAMYLCATSRGGGARSYNEQFFGPGTRLTVL.

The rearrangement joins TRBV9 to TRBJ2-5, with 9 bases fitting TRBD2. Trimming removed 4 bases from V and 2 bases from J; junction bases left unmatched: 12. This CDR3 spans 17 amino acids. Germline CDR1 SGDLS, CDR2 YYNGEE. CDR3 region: CASSKEGRAGGQETQYF. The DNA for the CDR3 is TGTGCCAGCAGCAAAGAAGGTCGAGCGGGGGGTCAAGAGACCCAGTACTTC. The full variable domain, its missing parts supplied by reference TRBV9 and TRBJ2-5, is DSGVTQTPKHLITATGQRVTLRCSPRSGDLSVYWYQQSLDQGLQFLIQYYNGEERAKGNILERFSAQQFPDLHSELNLSSLELGDSALYFCASSKEGRAGGQETQYFGPGTRLLVL.

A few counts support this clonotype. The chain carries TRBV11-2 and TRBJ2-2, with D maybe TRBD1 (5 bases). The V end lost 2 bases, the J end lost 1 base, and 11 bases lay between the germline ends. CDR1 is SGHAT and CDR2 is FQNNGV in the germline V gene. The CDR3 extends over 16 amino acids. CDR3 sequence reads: CASSLIQGLNTGELFF. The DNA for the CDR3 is TGTGCCAGCAGCTTAATCCAGGGCCTGAACACCGGGGAGCTGTTTTTT.

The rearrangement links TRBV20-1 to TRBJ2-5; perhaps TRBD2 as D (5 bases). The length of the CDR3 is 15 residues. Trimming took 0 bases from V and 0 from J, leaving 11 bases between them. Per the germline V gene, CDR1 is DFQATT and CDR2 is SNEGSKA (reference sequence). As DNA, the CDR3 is TGCAGTGCTAGAGATAGCGAGATGTACCAAGAGACCCAGTACTTC. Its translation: CSARDSEMYQETQYF.

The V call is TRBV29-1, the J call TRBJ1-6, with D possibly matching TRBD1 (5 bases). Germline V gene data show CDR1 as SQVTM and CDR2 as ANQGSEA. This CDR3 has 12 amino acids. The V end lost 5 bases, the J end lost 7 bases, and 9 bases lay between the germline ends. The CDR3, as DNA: TGCAGCGTTCGGCAGGGAAATTCACCCCTCCACTTT. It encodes CSVRQGNSPLHF.

This CDR3 reads CASTQGSTNTGELFF. As DNA, the CDR3 is TGTGCCAGCACCCAGGGAAGCACGAACACCGGGGAGCTGTTTTTT. The chain couples TRBV7-9 to TRBJ2-2; TRBD1 might be the D (5 bases). The germline V gene has CDR1 SEHNR and CDR2 FQNEAQ (reference sequence). Trimming shortened V by 7 bases and J by 0 bases, and 12 bases separated the two germline ends. The length of the CDR3 is 15 residues.